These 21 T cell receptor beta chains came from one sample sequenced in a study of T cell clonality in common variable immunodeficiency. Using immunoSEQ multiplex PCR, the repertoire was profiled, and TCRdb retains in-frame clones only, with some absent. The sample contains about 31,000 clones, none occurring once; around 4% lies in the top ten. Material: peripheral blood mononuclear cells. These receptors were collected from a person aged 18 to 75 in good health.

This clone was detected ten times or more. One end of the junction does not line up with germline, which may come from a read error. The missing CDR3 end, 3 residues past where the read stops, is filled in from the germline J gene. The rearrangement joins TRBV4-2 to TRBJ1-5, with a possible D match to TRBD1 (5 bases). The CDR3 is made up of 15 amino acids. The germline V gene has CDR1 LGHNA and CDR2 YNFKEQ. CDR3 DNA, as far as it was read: TGCGCCAGCAGCTTATCGACAGTAAGCAATCAGCCC. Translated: CASSLSTVSNQP. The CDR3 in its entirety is CASSLSTVSNQPQHF.

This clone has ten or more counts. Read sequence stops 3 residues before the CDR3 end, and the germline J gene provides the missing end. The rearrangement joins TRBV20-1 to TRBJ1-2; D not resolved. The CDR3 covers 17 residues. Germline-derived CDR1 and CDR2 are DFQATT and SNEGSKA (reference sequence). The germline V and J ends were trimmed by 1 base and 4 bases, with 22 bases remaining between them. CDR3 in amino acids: CSARAVNSGGYIYGYTF. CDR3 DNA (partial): TGCAGTGCTAGAGCAGTCAACAGTGGAGGGTATATCTATGGC.

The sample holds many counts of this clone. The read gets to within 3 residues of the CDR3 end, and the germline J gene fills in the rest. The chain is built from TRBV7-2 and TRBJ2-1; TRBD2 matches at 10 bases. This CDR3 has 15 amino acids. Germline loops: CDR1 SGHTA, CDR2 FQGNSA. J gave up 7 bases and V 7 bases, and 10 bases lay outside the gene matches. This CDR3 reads CASTRAGGPGNEQFF. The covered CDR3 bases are TGTGCCAGCACGAGAGCGGGAGGGCCGGGAAATGAG.

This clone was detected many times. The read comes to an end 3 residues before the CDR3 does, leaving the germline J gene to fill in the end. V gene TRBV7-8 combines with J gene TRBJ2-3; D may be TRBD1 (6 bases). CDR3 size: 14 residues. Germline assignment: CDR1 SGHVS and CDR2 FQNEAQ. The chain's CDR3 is CASSFQDSQETQYF. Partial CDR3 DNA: TGTGCCAGCAGCTTTCAGGACAGCCAAGAGACG.

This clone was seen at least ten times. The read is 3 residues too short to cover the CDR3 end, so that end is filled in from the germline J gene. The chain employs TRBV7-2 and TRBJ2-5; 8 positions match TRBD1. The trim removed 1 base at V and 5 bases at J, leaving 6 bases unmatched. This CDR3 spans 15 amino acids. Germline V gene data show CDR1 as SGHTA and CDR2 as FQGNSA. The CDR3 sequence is CASSLGRGLSETQYF. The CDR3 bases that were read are TGTGCCAGCAGCTTAGGCAGGGGGCTTTCGGAGACC.

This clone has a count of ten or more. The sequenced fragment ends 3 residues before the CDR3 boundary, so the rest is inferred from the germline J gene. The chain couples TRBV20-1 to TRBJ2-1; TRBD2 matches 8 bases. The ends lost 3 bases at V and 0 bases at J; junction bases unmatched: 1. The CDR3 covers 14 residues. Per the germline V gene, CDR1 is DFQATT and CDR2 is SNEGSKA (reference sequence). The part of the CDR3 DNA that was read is TGCAGTGCTAGCAGCGGGAGCTCCTACAATGAG. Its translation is CSASSGSSYNE. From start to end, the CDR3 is CSASSGSSYNEQFF.

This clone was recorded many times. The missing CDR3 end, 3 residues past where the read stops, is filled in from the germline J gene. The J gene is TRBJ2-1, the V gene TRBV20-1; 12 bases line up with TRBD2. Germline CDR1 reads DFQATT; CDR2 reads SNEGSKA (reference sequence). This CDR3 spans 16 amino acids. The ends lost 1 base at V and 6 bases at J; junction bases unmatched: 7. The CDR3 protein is CSARVYGTSGSNEQFF. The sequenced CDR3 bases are TGCAGTGCTAGAGTATATGGGACTAGCGGGTCCAATGAG.

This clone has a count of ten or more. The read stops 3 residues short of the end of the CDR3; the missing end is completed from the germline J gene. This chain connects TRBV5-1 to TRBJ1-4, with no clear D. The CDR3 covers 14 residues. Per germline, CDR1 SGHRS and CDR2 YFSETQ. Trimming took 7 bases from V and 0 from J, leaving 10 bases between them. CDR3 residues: CASSDSSTNEKLFF. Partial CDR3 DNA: TGCGCCAGCTCTGACTCCTCAACTAATGAAAAA.

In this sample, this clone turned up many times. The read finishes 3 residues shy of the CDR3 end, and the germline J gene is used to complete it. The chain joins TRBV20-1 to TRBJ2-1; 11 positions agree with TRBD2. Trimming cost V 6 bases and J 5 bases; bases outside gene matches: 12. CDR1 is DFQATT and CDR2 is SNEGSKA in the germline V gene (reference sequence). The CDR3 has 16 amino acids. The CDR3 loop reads CSAVSLAGGWNNEQFF. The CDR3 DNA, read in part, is TGCAGTGCCGTATCTCTAGCGGGAGGCTGGAACAATGAG.

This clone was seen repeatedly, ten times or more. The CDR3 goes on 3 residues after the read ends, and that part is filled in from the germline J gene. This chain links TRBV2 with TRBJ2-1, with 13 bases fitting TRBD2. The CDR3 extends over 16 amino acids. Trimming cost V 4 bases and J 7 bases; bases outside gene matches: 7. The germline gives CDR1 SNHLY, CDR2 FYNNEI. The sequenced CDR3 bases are TGTGCCAGCAGTGGGGGACTAGCGGGATTTGGGAATGAG. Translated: CASSGGLAGFGNE. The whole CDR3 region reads CASSGGLAGFGNEQFF.

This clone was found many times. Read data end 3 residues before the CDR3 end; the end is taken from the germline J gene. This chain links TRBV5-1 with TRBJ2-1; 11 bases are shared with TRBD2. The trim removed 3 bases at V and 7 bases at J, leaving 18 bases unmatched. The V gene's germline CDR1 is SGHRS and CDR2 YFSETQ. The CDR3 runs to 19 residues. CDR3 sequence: CASSSSGTSGPRVGNEQFF. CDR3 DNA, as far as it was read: TGCGCCAGCAGCTCCTCCGGGACTAGCGGACCCAGGGTGGGAAATGAG. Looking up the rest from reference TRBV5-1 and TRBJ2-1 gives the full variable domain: KAGVTQTPRYLIKTRGQQVTLSCSPISGHRSVSWYQQTPGQGLQFLFEYFSETQRNKGNFPGRFSGRQFSNSRSEMNVSTLELGDSALYLCASSSSGTSGPRVGNEQFFGPGTRLTVL.

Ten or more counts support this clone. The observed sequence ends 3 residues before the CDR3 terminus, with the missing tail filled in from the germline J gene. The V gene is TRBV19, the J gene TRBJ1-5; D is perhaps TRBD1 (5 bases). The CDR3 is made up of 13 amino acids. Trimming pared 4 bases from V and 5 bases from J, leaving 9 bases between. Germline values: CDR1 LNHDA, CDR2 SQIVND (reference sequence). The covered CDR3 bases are TGTGCCAGTAGTACAGGGTCCTATCAGCCC. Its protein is CASSTGSYQP. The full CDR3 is CASSTGSYQPQHF.

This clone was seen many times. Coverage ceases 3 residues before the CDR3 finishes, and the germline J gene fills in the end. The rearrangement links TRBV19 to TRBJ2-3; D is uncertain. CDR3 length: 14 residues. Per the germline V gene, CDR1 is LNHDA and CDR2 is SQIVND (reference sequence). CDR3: CASSRTQYQETQYF. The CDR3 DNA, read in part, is TGTGCCAGTAGTAGAACACAATACCAAGAGACG.

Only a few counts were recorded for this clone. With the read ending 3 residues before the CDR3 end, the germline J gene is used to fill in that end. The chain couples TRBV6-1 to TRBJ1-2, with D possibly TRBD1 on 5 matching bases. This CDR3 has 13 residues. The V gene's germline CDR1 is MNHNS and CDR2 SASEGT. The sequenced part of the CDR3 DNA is TGTGCCAGCAGTGAATCGCAGGGTTACGAC. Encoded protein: CASSESQGYD. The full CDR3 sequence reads CASSESQGYDYTF.

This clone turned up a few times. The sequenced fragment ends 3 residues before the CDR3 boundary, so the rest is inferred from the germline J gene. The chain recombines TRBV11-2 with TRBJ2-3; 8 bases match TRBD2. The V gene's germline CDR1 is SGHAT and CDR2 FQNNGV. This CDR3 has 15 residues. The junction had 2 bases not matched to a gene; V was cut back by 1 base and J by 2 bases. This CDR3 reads CASSLGAGATDTQYF. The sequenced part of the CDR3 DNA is TGTGCCAGCAGCTTAGGAGCGGGGGCCACAGATACG.

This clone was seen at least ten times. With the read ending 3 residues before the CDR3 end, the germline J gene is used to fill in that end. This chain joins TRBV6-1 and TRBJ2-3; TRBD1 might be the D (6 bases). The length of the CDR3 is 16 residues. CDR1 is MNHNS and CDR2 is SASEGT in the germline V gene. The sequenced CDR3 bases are TGTGCCAGCAGTGAAAGAAGGGTGGGGGCCTATCAGCCG. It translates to CASSERRVGAYQP. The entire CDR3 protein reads CASSERRVGAYQPQYF.

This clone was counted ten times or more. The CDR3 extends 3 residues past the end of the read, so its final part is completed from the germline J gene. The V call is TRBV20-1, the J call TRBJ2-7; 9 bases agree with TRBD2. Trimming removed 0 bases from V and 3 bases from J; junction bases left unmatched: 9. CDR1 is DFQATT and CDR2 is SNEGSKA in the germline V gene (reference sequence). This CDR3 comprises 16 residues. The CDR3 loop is CSARDRIAGVFYEQYF. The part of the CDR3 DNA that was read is TGCAGTGCTAGAGATAGGATAGCGGGAGTATTCTACGAG.

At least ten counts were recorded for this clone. CDR3 DNA (partial): TGTGCCAGCAGCTTAGGACTAGCCCTTCGCTACGAG. As protein: CASSLGLALRYE. The entire CDR3 is CASSLGLALRYEQYF. The chain carries TRBV11-2 and TRBJ2-7; the match to TRBD2 covers 7 bases. From the germline J gene comes the end of the CDR3, since the read stops 3 residues before it. From germline, CDR1 is SGHAT and CDR2 FQNNGV. The CDR3 runs 15 residues. With 1 base clipped from V and 3 bases from J, the junction kept 6 bases outside the gene matches.

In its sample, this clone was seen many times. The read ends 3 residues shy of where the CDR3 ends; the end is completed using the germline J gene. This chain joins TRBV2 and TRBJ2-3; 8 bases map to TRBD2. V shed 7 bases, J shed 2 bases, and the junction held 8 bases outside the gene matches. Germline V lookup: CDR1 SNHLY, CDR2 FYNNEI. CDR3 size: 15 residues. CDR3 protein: CASISGGGYTDTQYF. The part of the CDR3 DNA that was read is TGTGCCAGCATCTCGGGCGGGGGGTACACAGATACG.

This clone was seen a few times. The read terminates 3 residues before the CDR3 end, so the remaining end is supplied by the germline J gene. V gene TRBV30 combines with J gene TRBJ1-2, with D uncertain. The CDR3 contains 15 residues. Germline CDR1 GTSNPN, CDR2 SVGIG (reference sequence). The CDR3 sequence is CAWSLGLAGGNDYTF. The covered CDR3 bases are TGTGCCTGGAGTCTCGGGCTAGCGGGAGGCAATGAC.

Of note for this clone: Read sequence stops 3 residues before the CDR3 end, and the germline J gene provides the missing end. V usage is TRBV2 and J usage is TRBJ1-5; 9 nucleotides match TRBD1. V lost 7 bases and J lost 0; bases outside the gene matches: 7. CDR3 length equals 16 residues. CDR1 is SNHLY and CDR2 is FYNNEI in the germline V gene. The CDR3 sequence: CASIAGTGFSNQPQHF. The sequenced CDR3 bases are TGTGCCAGCATTGCCGGGACAGGGTTTAGCAATCAGCCC.